This T cell receptor (beta chain) is drawn from a study of cytomegalovirus exposure and HLA in healthy donors. Study-wide findings and caveats: A later analysis showed HLA-associated TCR beta chains outstripping equally common others in clonal expansion.

A remark on this clone: Its antigen is as yet unknown.

The PCR contained 60 Vbeta and 13 Jbeta primers. Libraries were prepared by immunoSEQ multiplex PCR; TCRdb keeps only in-frame clonotypes and omits some of them. There are some 190,000 clones in the sample; approximately 80% occur only once, and around 1.4% lies in the top ten. This CDR3 region has 15 residues. The V end was cut by 3 bases, the J end by 0 bases, with 10 bases between. Germline loops: CDR1 LNHDA, CDR2 SQIVND (reference sequence). The V and J genes are TRBV19 and TRBJ2-3; no firm D call. Sequenced material: PBMCs. The sequence was collected from a girl aged 10 to 17 in good health and CMV-seropositive. CDR3 sequence reads: CASSIRLGSTDTQYF. The CDR3 nucleotides are TGTGCCAGTAGTATCCGTCTAGGCAGCACAGATACGCAGTATTTT.